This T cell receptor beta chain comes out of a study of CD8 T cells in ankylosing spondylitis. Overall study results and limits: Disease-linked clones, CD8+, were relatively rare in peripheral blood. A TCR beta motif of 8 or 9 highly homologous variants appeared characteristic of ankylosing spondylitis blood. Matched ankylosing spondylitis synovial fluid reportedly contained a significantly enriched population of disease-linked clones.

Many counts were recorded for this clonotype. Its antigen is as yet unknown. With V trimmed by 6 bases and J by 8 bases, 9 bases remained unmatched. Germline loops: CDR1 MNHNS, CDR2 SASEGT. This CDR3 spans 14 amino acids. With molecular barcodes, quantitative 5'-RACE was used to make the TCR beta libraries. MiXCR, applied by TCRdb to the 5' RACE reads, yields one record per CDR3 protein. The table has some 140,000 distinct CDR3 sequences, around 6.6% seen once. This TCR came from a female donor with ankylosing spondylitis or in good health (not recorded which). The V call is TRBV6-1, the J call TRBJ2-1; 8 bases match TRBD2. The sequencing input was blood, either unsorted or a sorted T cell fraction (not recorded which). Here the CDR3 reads CASSRGTSVYEQFF. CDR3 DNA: TGTGCCAGCAGCCGGGGGACTAGTGTTTATGAGCAGTTCTTC.